This T cell receptor (beta chain) was profiled in a study of cytomegalovirus exposure and HLA in healthy donors. Study-wide points: TRBV6-2, TRBV6-3 and some other V segments were unresolvable in 87-base-pair reads.

In the case of this clone: Antigen specificity is unknown.

The CDR3 consists of 14 residues. V was cut by 0 bases and J by 7 bases, with 10 bases left in between. CDR1 and CDR2 (germline): LNHDA, SQIVND (reference sequence). PCR used 60 Vbeta primers and 13 Jbeta primers. Profiling relied on immunoSEQ multiplex PCR, and the TCRdb table lists in-frame clones only, not all of them. The sample holds tens of thousands of clones. The sequenced sample consisted of PBMCs. The rearrangement uses TRBV19 and TRBJ2-1; TRBD2 is a possible D gene (6 bases). The TCR originated in a female donor in good health and CMV-seronegative. The CDR3 DNA reads as TGTGCCAGTAGTATAGAATTCGGGAGAAATGAGCAGTTCTTC. Amino acids: CASSIEFGRNEQFF.